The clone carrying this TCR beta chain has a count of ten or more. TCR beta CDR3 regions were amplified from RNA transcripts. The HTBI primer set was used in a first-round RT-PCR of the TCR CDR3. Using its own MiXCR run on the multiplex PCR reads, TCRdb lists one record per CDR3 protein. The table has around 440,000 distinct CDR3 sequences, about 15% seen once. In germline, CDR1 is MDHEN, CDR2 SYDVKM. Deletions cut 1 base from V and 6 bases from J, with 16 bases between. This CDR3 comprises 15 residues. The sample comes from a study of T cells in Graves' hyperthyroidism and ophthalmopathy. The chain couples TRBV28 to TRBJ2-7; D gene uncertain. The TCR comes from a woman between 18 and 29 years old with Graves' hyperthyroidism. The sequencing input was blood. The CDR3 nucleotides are TGTGCCAGCAGTTTATCCGGGCCCTTAAAAGGCGAGCAGTACTTC. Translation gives CASSLSGPLKGEQYF.